This T cell receptor (beta chain) comes out of a study of cytomegalovirus exposure and HLA in healthy donors. Study-wide points: A few of the chains that were CMV-associated were confirmed in vitro to be specific for CMV antigens.

Use of 60 Vbeta and 13 Jbeta primers characterized the PCR. Only in-frame clones appear in the TCRdb table, and some are missing; sequencing was by immunoSEQ multiplex PCR. This repertoire shows about 160,000 clones, around 83% found once; its top ten account for 0.96%. The germline gives CDR1 SGHVS, CDR2 FQNEAQ. V was clipped by 6 bases and J by 4 bases; unmatched bases: 6. This CDR3 region has 14 residues. Notes on this clone: Its antigen is undetermined.

The chain recombines TRBV7-8 with TRBJ2-7, with TRBD1 identical over 10 bases. This clonotype was obtained from a girl aged 2 to 9 in good health and CMV-seropositive. The source material was PBMCs. The CDR3 here is CASSWTGGSYEQYF. The DNA for the CDR3 is TGTGCCAGCAGTTGGACAGGGGGGTCATACGAGCAGTACTTC.